This T cell receptor (beta chain) was recorded in a study of shared clonotypes between healthy human individuals (dated by TCRdb to the early 2020s). Turning to the overall study: A few men and a couple of women, aged 18 to 49 years, made up the cohort. Libraries were prepared and TCR repertoires were sequenced by different laboratories using diverse techniques, in order to increase sequencing depth and limit assay-specific biases. The study deeply sequenced blood TCR repertoires of about five healthy adults to estimate repertoire size and the extent of clonotype sharing between individuals. Per donor, leukapheresis produced somewhere between about 0.8 and 9 billion PBMCs. Per donor, three plates each were used for CD4 naive and CD4 memory, two for CD8 naive, and one for CD8 memory. What the authors observed across the whole study: Sampling was limited to blood, and TCR repertoires in tissue likely differ from TCR repertoires in blood. Pairwise subsampling led to the expectation that sequencing depth would affect the degree of clonotype sharing among donors. Across a few donors, around 5.4% of naive CD4, roughly 3.5% of naive CD8, under 2.5% of memory CD4, and around 0.4% of memory CD8 clonotypes were shared. Compared with non-shared clonotypes, the clonotypes found in all four sorted-subset donors had higher generation probabilities. Estimated clonotype richness was generally larger for naive than for memory subsets. Rarefaction of sorted-subset datasets indicated incomplete sequencing despite the large sequencing depth. The small number of donors limited the genetic and exposure-history diversity represented.

This clone came up once. Its specific antigen is unknown. There are no base qualities to consult, and no much larger clone falls within one base. TCR CDR3 regions were amplified from genomic DNA by multiplex PCR using the deep immunoSEQ assay. For each cell subset, the extracted genomic DNA was distributed evenly across all wells of several immunoSEQ 96-well plates, and each plate served as one replicate. Each replicate PCR for sorted subsets received 150 to 250 ng genomic DNA, equal to 30,000 or so T cell genomes. Purified libraries were measured with a Qubit 3.0 fluorometer, size-checked on a Bioanalyzer 2100, and measured again with the KAPA Library Quantification kit. Each immunoSEQ 96-well plate was sequenced on its own single-read 150-cycle Illumina NextSeq 550 flow cell. The authors' analysis ran thus. Because only junctional sequences without quality scores were contained in the immunoSEQ output, filtering matching that applied to full-length reads could not be performed. To assign V/J genes and CDR3, sequences were annotated using PyIR, a Python wrapper for IgBLAST v1.9, with IMGT germline references. Reads with weak V/J assignments (E-value above 1e-6), missing CDR3, stop codons, out-of-frame junctions, or ambiguous translated residues were removed. A V3J clonotype was defined by an identical inferred V gene, J gene, and CDR3 amino acid sequence. Percentage overlap between repertoires was computed as shared unique clonotypes divided by the size of the smaller repertoire. Repertoire richness was assessed with RTK rarefaction, the Chao1 estimator, and Recon v2.1 estimates of unobserved clonotypes. Generation probabilities were computed with OLGA for all TCRbeta clonotypes obtained by the gDNA method from several donors. TCRdb carries this immuneACCESS record with in-frame sequences only. Its versions omit some clonotypes, under half of them owing to an unresolved V gene in the studies checked, with the rest unexplained. The V and J calls and clone size come from that table; D and trimming were worked out from the DNA. The sample table records 330,000 or so clones; over 65% of these occur just once. The top ten clonotypes cover around 10% of the sample.

The donors were healthy, HIV-negative adults who had no recently reported acute infections or vaccinations. Only Caucasian adults living in Nashville, Tennessee, USA were represented among the donors. CD4+ T cells were enriched by magnetic negative selection, after which naive cells were positively selected on CD45RA and the negative fraction was taken as the memory subset. Blood was obtained by leukapheresis, after which PBMCs were separated by Ficoll-Histopaque density gradient centrifugation and cryopreserved in liquid nitrogen vapor phase. Purity and quantity of every magnetically sorted T cell population were checked by analytical flow cytometry. From each sorted fraction, genomic DNA was isolated and quantified by UV absorbance on a Nanodrop 2000c. The CDR3 sequence holds 16 residues, the cysteine and phenylalanine included. Of the read, only the CDR3 DNA is kept; its 48 bases are in frame from base 1. V trim: 6 bases; J trim: 10 bases; unmatched bases: 12. CDR1 and CDR2, looked up from the germline V gene, are MDHEN and SYDVKM.

Recombination joined TRBV28 with TRBJ1-4; the central 12 bases match TRBD1. This TCR was sampled from a man aged 30-40 years in good health. The sequenced sample consisted of memory CD4+ T cells sorted from blood. The cell subset or site label corresponds to: CD45RA-negative fraction. Read as DNA, the sequence is TGTGCCAGCAGGCCCCGGACCGGGACAGGGGGCACAAAACTGTTTTTT. The encoded protein is CASRPRTGTGGTKLFF.